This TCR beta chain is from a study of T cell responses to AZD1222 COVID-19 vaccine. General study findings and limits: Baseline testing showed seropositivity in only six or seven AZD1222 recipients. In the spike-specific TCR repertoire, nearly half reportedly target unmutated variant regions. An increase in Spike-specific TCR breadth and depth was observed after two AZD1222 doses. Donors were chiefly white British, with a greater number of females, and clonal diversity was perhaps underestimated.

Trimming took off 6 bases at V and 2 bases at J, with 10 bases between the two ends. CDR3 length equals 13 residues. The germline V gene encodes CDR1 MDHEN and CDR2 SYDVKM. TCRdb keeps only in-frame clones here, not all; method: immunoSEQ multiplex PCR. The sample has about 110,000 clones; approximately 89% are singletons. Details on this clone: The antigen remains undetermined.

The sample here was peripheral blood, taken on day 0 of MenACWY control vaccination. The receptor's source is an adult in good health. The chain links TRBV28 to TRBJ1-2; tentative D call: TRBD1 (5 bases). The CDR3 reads CASSPGGNYGYTF. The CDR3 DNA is TGTGCCAGCAGCCCCGGGGGGAACTATGGCTACACCTTC.